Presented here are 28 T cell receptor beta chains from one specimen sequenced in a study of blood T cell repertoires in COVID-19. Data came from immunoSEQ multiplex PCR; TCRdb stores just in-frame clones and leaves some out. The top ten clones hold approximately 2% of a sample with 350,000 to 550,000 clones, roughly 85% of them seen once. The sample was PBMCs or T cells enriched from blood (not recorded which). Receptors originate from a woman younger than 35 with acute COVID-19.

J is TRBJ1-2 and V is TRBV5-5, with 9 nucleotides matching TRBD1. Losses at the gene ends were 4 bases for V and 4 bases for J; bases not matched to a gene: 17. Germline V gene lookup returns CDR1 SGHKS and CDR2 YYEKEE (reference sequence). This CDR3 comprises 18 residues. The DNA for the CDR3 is TGTGCCAGCAGCAGATCCGGGACAGGGCCGCGCGGTAGCTATGGCTACACCTTC. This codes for CASSRSGTGPRGSYGYTF.

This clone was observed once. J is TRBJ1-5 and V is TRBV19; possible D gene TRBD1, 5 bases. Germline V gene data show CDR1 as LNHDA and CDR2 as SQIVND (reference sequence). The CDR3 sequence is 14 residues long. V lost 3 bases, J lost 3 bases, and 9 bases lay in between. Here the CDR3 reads CASSMAGHNQPQHF. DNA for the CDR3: TGTGCCAGTAGTATGGCGGGGCACAATCAGCCCCAGCATTTT.

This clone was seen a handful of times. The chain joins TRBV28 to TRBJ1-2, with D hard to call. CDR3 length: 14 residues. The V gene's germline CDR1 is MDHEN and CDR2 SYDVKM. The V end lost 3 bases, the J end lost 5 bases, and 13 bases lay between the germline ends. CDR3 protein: CASSFEQSIYGYTF. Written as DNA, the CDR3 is TGTGCCAGCAGTTTTGAACAGTCCATTTATGGCTACACCTTC.

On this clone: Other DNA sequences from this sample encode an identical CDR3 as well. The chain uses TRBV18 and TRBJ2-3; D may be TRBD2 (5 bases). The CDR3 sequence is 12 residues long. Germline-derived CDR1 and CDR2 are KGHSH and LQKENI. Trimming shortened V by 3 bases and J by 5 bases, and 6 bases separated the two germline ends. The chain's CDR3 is CASSPREDTQYF. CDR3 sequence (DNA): TGTGCCAGCTCACCCCGGGAAGATACGCAGTATTTT.

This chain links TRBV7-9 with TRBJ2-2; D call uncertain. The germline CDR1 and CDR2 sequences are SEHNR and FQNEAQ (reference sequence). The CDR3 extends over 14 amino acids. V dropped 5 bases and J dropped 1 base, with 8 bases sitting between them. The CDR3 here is CASSEAVNTGELFF. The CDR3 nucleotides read TGTGCCAGCAGCGAGGCGGTGAACACCGGGGAGCTGTTTTTT.

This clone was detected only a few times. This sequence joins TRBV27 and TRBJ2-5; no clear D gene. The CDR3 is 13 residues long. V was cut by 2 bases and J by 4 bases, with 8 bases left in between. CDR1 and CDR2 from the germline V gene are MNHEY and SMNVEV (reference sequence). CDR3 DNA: TGTGCCAGCAGTTTAAAGTGGAGAGAGACCCAGTACTTC. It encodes CASSLKWRETQYF.

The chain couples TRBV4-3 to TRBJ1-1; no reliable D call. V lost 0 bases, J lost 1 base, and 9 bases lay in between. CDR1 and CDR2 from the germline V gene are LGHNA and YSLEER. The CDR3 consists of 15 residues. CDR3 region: CASSQDHQKNTEAFF. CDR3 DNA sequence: TGCGCCAGCAGCCAAGATCATCAAAAGAACACTGAAGCTTTCTTT.

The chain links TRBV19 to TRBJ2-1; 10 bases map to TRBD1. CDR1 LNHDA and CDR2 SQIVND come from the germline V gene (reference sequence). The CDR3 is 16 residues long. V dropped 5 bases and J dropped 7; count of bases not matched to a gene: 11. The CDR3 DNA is TGTGCCAGTAGTGTCCCGGGACAGGGGCTGTGGAATGAGCAGTTCTTC. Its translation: CASSVPGQGLWNEQFF.

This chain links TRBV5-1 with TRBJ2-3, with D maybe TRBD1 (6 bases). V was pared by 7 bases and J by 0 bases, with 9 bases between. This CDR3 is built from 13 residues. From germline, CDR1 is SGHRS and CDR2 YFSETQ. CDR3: CASGGGSTDTQYF. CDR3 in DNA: TGCGCCAGCGGGGGCGGTAGCACAGATACGCAGTATTTT.

Here the CDR3 DNA reads TGTGCCAGCAGCTTGGCGGGAACCTCCTACGAGCAGTACTTC. Amino acids: CASSLAGTSYEQYF. The V gene is TRBV11-2, the J gene TRBJ2-7; D is possibly TRBD2 (6 bases). This CDR3 is 14 amino acids long. V lost 3 bases and J lost 0, with 9 bases in between. Germline V lookup: CDR1 SGHAT, CDR2 FQNNGV.

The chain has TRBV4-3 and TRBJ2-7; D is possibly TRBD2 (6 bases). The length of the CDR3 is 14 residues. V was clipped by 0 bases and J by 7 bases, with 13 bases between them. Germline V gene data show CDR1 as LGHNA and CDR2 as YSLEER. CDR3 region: CASSQDRRAGEQYF. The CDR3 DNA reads TGCGCCAGCAGCCAAGACAGGAGGGCGGGAGAGCAGTACTTC.

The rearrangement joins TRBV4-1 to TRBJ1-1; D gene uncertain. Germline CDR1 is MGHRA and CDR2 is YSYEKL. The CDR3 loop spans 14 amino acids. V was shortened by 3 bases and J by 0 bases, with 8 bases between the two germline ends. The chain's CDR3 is CASSQFLLNTEAFF. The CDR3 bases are TGCGCCAGCAGCCAGTTTCTCTTGAACACTGAAGCTTTCTTT.

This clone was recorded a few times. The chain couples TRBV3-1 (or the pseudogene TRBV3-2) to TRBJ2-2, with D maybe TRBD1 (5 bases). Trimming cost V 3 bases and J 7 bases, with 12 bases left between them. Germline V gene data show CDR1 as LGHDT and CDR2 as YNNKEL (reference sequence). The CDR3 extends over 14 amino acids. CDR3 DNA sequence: TGTGCCAGCAGCCAGGACACTATAAACGGGGAGCTGTTTTTT. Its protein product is CASSQDTINGELFF.

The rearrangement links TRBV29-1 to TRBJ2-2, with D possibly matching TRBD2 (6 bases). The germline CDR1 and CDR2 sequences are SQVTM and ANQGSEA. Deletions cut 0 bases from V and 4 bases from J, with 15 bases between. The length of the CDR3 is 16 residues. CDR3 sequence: CSVEDRGEDGTGELFF. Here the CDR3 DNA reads TGCAGCGTTGAAGACCGAGGGGAGGATGGCACCGGGGAGCTGTTTTTT.

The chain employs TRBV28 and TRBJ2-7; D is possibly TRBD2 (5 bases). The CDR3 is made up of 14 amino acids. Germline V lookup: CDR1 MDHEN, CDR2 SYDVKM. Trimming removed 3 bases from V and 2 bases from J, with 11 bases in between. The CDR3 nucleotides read TGTGCCAGCAGTTTCAAGTGGAGGCCCTACGAGCAGTACTTC. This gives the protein CASSFKWRPYEQYF.

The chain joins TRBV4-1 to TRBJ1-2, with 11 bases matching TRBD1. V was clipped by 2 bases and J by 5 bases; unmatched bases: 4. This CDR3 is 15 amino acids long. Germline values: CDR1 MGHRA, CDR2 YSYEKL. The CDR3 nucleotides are TGCGCCAGCAGCCAAACCGGACAGGGGGCGTATGGCTACACCTTC. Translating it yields CASSQTGQGAYGYTF.

The CDR3 sequence: CASSVALGTGTYEQYF. CDR3 nucleotides: TGTGCCAGCAGCGTAGCTTTAGGGACAGGGACCTACGAGCAGTACTTC. The J gene is TRBJ2-7, the V gene TRBV9, with 9 bases fitting TRBD1. Germline loops: CDR1 SGDLS, CDR2 YYNGEE. The CDR3 has 16 residues. V lost 0 bases, J lost 2 bases, and 6 bases stayed unmatched.

The CDR3 region is CASSLQGIQETQYF. CDR3 coding DNA: TGTGCCAGCAGCCTACAGGGGATCCAAGAGACCCAGTACTTC. This chain uses TRBV7-2 with TRBJ2-5; 7 bases match TRBD1. The ends lost 5 bases at V and 1 base at J; junction bases unmatched: 4. The CDR3 runs 14 residues. CDR1 is SGHTA and CDR2 is FQGNSA in the germline V gene.

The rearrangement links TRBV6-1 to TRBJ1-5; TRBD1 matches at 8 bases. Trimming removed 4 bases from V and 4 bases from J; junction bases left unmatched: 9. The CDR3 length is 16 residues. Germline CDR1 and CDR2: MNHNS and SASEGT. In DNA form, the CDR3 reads TGTGCCAGCAGTGTCCCCCAGGACAGGGTAAATCAGCCCCAGCATTTT. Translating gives CASSVPQDRVNQPQHF.

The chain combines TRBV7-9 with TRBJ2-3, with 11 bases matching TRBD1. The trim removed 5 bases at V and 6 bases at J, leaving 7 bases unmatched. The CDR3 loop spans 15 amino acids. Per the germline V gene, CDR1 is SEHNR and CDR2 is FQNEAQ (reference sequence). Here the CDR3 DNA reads TGTGCCAGCAGCAACGGACAGGGGGCATTCGATACGCAGTATTTT. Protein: CASSNGQGAFDTQYF.

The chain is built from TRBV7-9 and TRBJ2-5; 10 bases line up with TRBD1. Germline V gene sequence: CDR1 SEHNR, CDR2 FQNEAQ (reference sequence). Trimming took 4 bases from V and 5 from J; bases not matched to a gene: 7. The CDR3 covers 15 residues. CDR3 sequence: CASSSRDRGWETQYF. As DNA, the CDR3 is TGTGCCAGCAGCTCCCGGGACAGGGGTTGGGAGACCCAGTACTTC.

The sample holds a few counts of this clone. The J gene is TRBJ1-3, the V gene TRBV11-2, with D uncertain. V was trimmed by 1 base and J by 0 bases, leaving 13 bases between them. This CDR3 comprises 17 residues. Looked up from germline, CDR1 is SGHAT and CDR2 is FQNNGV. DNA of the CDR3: TGTGCCAGCAGCTTAGGCGCGCGGGCCTTCTCTGGAAACACCATATATTTT. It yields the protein CASSLGARAFSGNTIYF.

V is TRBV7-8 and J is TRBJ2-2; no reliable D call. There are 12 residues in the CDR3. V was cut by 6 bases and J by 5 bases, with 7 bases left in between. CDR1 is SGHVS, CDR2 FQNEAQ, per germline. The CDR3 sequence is CASSQRTGELFF. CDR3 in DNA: TGTGCCAGCAGTCAGAGGACCGGGGAGCTGTTTTTT.

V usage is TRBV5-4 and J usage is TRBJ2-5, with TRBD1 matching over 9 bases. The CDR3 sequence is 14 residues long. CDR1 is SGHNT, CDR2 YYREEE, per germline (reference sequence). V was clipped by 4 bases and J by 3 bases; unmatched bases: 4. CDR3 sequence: CASSRTGEEETQYF. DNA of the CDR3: TGTGCCAGCAGCCGGACAGGGGAGGAAGAGACCCAGTACTTC.

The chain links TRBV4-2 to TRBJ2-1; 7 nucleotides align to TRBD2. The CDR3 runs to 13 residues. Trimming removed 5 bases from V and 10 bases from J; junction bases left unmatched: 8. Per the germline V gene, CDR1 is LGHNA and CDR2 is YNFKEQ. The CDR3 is CASSSAAGSEQFF. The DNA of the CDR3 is TGTGCCAGCAGCTCGGCAGCGGGGTCAGAGCAGTTCTTC.

CDR3 region: CATSDTSGPQETQYF. CDR3 bases: TGTGCCACCAGTGACACTAGCGGGCCACAAGAGACCCAGTACTTC. This chain connects TRBV24-1 to TRBJ2-5, with 9 nucleotides matching TRBD2. CDR3 length equals 15 residues. V gave up 4 bases and J gave up 2 bases; unmatched junction bases: 4. From germline, CDR1 is KGHDR and CDR2 SFDVKD.

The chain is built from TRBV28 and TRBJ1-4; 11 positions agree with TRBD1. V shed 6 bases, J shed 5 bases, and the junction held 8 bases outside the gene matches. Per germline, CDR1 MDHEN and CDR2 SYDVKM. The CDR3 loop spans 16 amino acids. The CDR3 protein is CASSVPGQGGNEKLFF. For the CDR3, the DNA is TGTGCCAGCAGCGTCCCGGGACAGGGGGGAAATGAAAAACTGTTTTTT.

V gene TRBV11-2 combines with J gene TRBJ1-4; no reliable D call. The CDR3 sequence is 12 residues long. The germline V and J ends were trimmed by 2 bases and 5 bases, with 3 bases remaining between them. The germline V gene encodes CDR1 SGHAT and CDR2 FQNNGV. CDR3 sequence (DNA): TGTGCCAGCAGCTTATCAAATGAAAAACTGTTTTTT. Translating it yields CASSLSNEKLFF.